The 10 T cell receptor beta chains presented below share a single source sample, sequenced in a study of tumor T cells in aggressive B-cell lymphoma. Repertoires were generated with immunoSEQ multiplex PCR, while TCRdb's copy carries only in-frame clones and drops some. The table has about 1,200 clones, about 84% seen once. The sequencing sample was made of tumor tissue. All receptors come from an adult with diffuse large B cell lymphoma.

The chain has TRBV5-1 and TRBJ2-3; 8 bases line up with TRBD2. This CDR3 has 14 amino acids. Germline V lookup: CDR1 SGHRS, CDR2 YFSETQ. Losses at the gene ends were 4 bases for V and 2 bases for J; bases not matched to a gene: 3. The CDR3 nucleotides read TGCGCCAGCAGCGGCGGGGGGAACACAGATACGCAGTATTTT. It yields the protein CASSGGGNTDTQYF.

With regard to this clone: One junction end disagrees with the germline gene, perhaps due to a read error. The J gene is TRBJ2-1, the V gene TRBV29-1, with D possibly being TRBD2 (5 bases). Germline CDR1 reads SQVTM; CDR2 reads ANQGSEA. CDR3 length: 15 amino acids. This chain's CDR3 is CSVEDHSGEINGQFF. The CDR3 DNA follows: TGCAGCGTTGAAGATCACAGCGGAGAAATCAATGGGCAGTTCTTC.

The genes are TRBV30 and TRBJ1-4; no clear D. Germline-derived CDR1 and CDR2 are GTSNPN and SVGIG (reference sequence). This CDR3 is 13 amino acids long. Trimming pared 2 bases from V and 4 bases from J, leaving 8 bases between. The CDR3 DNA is TGTGCCTGGAGTCGCAGTTTTAATGAAAAACTGTTTTTT. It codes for CAWSRSFNEKLFF.

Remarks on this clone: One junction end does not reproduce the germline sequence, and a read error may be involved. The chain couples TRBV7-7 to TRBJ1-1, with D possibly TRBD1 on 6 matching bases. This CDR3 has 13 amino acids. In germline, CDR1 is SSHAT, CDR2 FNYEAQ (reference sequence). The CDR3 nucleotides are TGTGCTAGCAGCAAAGAAAGGGGGACTGAAGCTTTCTTT. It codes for CASSKERGTEAFF.

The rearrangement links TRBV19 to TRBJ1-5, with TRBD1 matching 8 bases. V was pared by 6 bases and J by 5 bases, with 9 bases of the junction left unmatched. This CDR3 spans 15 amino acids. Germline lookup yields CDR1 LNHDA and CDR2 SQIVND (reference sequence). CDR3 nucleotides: TGTGCCAGTAGCCTTATTGGACAGGGCGATCAGCCCCAGCATTTT. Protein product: CASSLIGQGDQPQHF.

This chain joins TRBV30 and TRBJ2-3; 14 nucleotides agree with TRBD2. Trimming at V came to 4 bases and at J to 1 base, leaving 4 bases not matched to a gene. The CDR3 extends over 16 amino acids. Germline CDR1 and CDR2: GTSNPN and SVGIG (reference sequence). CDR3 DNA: TGTGCCTGGACGACTAGCGGGGGGGCAGGCACAGATACGCAGTATTTT. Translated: CAWTTSGGAGTDTQYF. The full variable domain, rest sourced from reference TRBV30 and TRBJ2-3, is SQTIHQWPATLVQPVGSPLSLECTVEGTSNPNLYWYRQAAGRGLQLLFYSVGIGQISSEVPQNLSASRPQDRQFILSSKKLLLSDSGFYLCAWTTSGGAGTDTQYFGPGTRLTVL.

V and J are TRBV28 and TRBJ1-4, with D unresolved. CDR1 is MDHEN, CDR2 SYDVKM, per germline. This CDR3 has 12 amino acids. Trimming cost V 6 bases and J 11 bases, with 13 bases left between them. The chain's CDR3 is CASSTQRGKLFF. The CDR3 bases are TGTGCCAGCAGCACCCAACGCGGGAAACTGTTTTTT.

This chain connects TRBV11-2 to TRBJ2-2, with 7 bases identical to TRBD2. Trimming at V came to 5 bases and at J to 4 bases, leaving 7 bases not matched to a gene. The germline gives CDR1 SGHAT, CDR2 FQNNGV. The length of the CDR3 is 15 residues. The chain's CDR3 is CASSLGGVGTGELFF. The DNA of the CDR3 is TGTGCCAGCAGCCTGGGGGGGGTAGGCACCGGGGAGCTGTTTTTT.

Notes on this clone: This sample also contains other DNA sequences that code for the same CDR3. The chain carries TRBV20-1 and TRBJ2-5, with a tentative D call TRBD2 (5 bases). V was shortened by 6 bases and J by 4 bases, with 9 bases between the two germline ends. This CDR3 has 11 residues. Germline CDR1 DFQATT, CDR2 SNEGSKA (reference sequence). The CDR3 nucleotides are TGCAGTGCCTACGGAGGAGAGACCCAGTACTTC. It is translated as CSAYGGETQYF.

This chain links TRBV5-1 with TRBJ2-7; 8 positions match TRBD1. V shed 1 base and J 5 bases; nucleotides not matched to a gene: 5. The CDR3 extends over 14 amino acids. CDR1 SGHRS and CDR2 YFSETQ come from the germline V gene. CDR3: CASSLQGAQDEQYF. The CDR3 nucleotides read TGCGCCAGCAGCTTGCAGGGGGCGCAGGACGAGCAGTACTTC.